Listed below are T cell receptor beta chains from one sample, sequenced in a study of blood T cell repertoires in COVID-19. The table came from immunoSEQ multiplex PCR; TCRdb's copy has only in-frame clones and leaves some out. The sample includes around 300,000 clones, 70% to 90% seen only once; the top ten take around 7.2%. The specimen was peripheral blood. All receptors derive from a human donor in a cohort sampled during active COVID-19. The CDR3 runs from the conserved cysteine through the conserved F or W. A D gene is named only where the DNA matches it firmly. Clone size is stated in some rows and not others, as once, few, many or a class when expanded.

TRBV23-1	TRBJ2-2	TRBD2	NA	TGCGCCAGCAGAAAGGTGGGGAGCGGGGGGACGAACACCGGGGAGCTGTTTTTT	CASRKVGSGGTNTGELFF
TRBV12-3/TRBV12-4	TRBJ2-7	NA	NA	TGTGCCAGCAGTTTATTCTTCCGGTACGAGCAGTACTTC	CASSLFFRYEQYF
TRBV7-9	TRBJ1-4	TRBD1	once	TGTGCCAGCAGCTTGCACAACGGACAGGGACTTAATGAAAAACTGTTTTTT	CASSLHNGQGLNEKLFF
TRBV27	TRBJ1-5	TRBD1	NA	TGTGCCAGCAGCCATGGGACAGGGCCAAATCAGCCCCAGCATTTT	CASSHGTGPNQPQHF
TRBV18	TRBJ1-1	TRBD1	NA	TGTGCCAGCTCTCCCGGGACAGGGGGTTATGCTGAAGCTTTCTTT	CASSPGTGGYAEAFF
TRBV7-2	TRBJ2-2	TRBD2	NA	TGTGCCAGCAGCTTAGCCCCGGGGTCCCTTGCTAGCGGGGGGGCCGGGGAGCTGTTTTTT	CASSLAPGSLASGGAGELFF
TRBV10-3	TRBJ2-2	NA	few	TGTGCCATCGCATATGGTAGCGGAGGACTCGGGGAGCTGTTTTTT	CAIAYGSGGLGELFF
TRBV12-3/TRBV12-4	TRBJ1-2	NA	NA	TGTGCCAGCATAAGGCAGGGCCAGAATGGCTACACCTTC	CASIRQGQNGYTF
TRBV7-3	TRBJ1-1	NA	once	TGTGCCAGCAGCTTAAATCCGGACAGCCCGAACACTGAAGCTTTCTTT	CASSLNPDSPNTEAFF
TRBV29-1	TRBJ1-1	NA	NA	TGCAGCGGTCAAAACAGGTTGAACACTGAAGCTTTCTTT	CSGQNRLNTEAFF
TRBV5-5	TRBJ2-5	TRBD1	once	TGTGCCAGCAGCGCAACCGGGACAGCCAACCAAGAGACCCAGTACTTC	CASSATGTANQETQYF
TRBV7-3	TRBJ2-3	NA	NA	TGTGCCAGCAGCTTACGGAGAGAGGGGGTAGATACGCAGTATTTT	CASSLRREGVDTQYF
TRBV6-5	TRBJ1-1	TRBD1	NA	TGTGCCAGCAGCCCAGGGACAGGGCTGGGCACTGAAGCTTTCTTT	CASSPGTGLGTEAFF
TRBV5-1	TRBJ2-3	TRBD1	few	TGCGCCAGCACCCCGGGACAGGGGCCAGATACGCAGTATTTT	CASTPGQGPDTQYF
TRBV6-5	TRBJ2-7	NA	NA	TGTGCCAGCAGTTACTCCAACGAGCAGTACTTC	CASSYSNEQYF
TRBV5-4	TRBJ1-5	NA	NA	TGTGCCAGCAGCCTCGGGAGAGGTCAGCCCCAGCATTTT	CASSLGRGQPQHF
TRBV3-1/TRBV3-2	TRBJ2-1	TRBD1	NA	TGTGCCAGCAGCCAAGAGCCTGGACAGGTCAATGAGCAGTTCTTC	CASSQEPGQVNEQFF
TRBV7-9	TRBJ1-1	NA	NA	TGTGCCAGCAGCTTAAAGGAGGACACTGAAGCTTTCTTT	CASSLKEDTEAFF
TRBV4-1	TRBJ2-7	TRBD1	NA	TGCGCCAGCAGCCAAGACCGGGACAGTATCTCCTACGAGCAGTACTTC	CASSQDRDSISYEQYF
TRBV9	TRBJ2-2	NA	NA	TGTGCCAGCAGCGTAGCCACCGGGACTCGAAGTTTTGGGGGGGAGCTGTTTTTT	CASSVATGTRSFGGELFF
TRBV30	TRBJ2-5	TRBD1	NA	TGTGCATACGACAGGGGGAGAGGGAAGACCCAGTACTTC	CAYDRGRGKTQYF
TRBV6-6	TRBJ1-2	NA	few	TGTGCCACCGGAGGACCCGTCCTAGCCCATGGCTACACCTTC	CATGGPVLAHGYTF
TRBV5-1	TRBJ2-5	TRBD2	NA	TGCGCCAGCAGCTTGCGTGGGGGGGTCTTTGGAGAGACCCAGTACTTC	CASSLRGGVFGETQYF
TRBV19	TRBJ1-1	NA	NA	TGTGCCAGTAGTAATCGCGGCCTGAACACTGAAGCTTTCTTT	CASSNRGLNTEAFF
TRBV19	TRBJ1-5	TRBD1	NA	TGTGCCAGTAGTATAGGCGGACAGGGTTCCGCGATGTCCCAGCATTTT	CASSIGGQGSAMSQHF
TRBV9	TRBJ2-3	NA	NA	TGTGCCAGCAGCGTAGAGGGGACTTACACAGATACGCAGTATTTT	CASSVEGTYTDTQYF
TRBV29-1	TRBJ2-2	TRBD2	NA	TGCAGCGCCCAGCGGGGGGGAACCGGGGAGCTGTTTTTT	CSAQRGGTGELFF
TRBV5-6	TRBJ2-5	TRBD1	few	TGTGCCAGCAGCCTCCACGACAGGGAGCAAGAGACCCAGTACTTC	CASSLHDREQETQYF
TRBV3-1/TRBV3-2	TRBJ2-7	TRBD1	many	TGTGCCAGCAGCCCGTACGGGACAGGGGACTACGAGCAGTACTTC	CASSPYGTGDYEQYF
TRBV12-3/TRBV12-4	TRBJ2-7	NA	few	TGTGCCAGCAGCTCCCGGCAGGGCGAGCAGTACTTC	CASSSRQGEQYF
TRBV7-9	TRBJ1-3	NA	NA	TGTGCCAGCAAGTTAGGGGCTGGAAACACCATATATTTT	CASKLGAGNTIYF
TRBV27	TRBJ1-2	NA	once	TGTGCCAGCAGTTTTAGGCAGGGGTATGGCTACACCTTC	CASSFRQGYGYTF
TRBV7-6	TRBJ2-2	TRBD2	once	TGTGCCAGCAGCTTAGGGACTAGTAACACCGGGGAGCTGTTTTTT	CASSLGTSNTGELFF
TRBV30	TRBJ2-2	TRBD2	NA	TGTGCCTGGCGGGGGGTCAACACCGGGGAGCTGTTTTTT	CAWRGVNTGELFF
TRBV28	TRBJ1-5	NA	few	TGTGCCAGCAGTTCCTCCCGTTATCAGCCCCAGCATTTT	CASSSSRYQPQHF
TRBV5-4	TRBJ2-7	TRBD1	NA	TGTGCCAGCAGCCCTGGGACAGGGAGGGGGCACGAGCAGTACTTC	CASSPGTGRGHEQYF
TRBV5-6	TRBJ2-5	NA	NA	TGTGCCAGCAGCTTGGCCAGGATGGATCGGGAGACCCAGTACTTC	CASSLARMDRETQYF
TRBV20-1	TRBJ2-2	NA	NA	TGCAGTGCTAGTCAGGAAACCGGGGAGCTGTTTTTT	CSASQETGELFF
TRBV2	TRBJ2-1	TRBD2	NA	TGTGCCAGCAGTCGAGGACTAGCCGGCTACAATGAGCAGTTCTTC	CASSRGLAGYNEQFF
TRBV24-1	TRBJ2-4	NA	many	TGTGCCACCAGTGGTAACAAACAAAACATTCAGTACTTC	CATSGNKQNIQYF